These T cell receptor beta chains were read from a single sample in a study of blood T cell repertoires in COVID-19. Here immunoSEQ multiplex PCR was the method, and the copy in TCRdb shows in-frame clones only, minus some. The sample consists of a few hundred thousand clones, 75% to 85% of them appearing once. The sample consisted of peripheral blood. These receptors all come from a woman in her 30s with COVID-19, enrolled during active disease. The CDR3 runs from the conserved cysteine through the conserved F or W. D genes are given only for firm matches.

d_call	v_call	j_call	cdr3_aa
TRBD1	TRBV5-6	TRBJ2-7	CASSLGQGEYPYEQYF
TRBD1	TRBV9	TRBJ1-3	CASSPSTGRGNTIYF
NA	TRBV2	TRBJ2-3	CASSVGPKGTDTQYF
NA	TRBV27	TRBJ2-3	CASSPRLVFEDTDTQYF
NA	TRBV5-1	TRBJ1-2	CASSFGGDYGYTF
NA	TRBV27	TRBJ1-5	CASTPVPGLQPQHF
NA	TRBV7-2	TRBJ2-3	CASSSLAASTDTQYF
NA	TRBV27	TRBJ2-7	CASSLSRRRNEQYF
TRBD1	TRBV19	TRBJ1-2	CASGSTGGYGYTF
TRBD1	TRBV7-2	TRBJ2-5	CASSLETGVARRETQYF
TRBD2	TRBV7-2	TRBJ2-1	CASSPRLSGSLFF
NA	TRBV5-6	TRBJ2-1	CASRIRSYYNEQFF
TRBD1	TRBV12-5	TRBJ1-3	CASGLTGHGNTIYF
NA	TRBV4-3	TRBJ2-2	CASSQDIGSTGELFF
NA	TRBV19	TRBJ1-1	CASSIRPGGVRNTEAFF
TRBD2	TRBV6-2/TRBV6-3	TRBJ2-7	CASSMRTSGRTSSYEQYF
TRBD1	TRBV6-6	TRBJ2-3	CASSVGQGSTDTQYF
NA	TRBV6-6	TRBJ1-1	CASSPGTPEAFF
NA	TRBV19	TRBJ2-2	CASSIGAYRGYTGELFF
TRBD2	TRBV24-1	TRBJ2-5	CATSDSGLAGGKQETQYF
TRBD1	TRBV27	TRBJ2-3	CASSLRRRGQGEADTQYF
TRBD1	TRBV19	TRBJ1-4	CASSIRRGPNEKLFF
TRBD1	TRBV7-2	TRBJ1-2	CASSTRTGWSGGYTF
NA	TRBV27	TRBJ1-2	CASSPRASKLYGYTF
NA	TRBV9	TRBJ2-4	CASSVGTVPNIQYF
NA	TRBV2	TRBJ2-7	CASRGSGNYEQYF
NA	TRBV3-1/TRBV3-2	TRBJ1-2	CASSQDRDTYYGYTF
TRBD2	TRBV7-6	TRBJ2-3	CASSLELAGALPTDTQYF
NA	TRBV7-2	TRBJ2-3	CASSSIRSFDTQYF
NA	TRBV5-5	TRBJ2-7	CASSPTDRDYEQYF
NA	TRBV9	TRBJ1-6	CASSVGLEVDSPLHF
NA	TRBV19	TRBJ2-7	CASSQGRGAEQYF
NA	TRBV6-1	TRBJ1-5	CASSEGRAGGQPQHF
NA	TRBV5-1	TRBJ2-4	CASSLEGAKNIQYF
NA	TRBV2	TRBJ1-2	CASGGTGYTF
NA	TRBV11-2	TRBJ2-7	CASSNNYEQYF
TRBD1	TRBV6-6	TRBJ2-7	CASRGTGNYEQYF
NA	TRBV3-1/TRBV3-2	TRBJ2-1	CASSLLGNEQFF
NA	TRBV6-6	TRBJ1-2	CASSSSTGNPGYTF
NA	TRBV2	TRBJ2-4	CASSDGAKNIQYF
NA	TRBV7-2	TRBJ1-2	CASSSGGGSSGYTF
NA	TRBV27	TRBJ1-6	CASSLWQGGPPLHF
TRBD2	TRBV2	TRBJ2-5	CASIERAGGQETQYF
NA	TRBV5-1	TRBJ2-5	CASSPSGGAQETQYF
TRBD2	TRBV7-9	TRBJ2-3	CASSSPGLAGGSTDTQYF
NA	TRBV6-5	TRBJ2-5	CASSSHRDLKETQYF
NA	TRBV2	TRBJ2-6	CASSEQNSGANVLTF
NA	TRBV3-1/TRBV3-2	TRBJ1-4	CASSATLSEKLFF
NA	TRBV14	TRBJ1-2	CASSQVSGDGYTF
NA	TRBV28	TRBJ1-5	CASSLSGSGSQPQHF
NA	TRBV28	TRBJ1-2	CASHPGGSSYGYTF